This is a list of T cell receptor beta chains from one sample in a study of glioma-infiltrating T cells. Each CDR3 protein gets one entry after TCRdb re-called the multiplex PCR reads with MiXCR. The table has over 140,000 distinct CDR3 sequences, roughly two fifths seen once. Sequenced input: glioma tissue, nonneoplastic brain tissue, or PBMCs (not recorded which). Receptors originate from a human donor with low-grade glioma or glioblastoma, undergoing nonglioma brain surgery, or in good health (not recorded which). Each CDR3 is given with its conserved first and last residue. The D gene is left open where the match is weak. The size field is filled for only some rows; it gives once, few, many or a size class.

d_call: NA; clone_size: many; v_call: TRBV28; j_call: TRBJ1-2; cdr3_nt: TGTGCCAGCAGTGGACAGTATGGCTACACCTTC; cdr3_aa: CASSGQYGYTF
d_call: TRBD1; clone_size: NA; v_call: TRBV6-1; j_call: TRBJ1-1; cdr3_nt: TGTGCCAGCAGGGACAGGGGGAAAGCTTTCTTT; cdr3_aa: CASRDRGKAFF
d_call: TRBD2; clone_size: NA; v_call: TRBV27; j_call: TRBJ2-7; cdr3_nt: TGTGCCAGCCAAATTGTTGGACTAGCGGGTTCCTACGAGCAGTACTTC; cdr3_aa: CASQIVGLAGSYEQYF
d_call: NA; clone_size: NA; v_call: TRBV5-6; j_call: TRBJ1-3; cdr3_nt: TGTGCCAGCAGTCGATCAGGTCGAAACACCATATATTTT; cdr3_aa: CASSRSGRNTIYF
d_call: TRBD1; clone_size: NA; v_call: TRBV6-1; j_call: TRBJ2-7; cdr3_nt: TGTGCCAGCAGTACAGACAGGGGCTACGAGCAGTACTTC; cdr3_aa: CASSTDRGYEQYF
d_call: NA; clone_size: medium-sized; v_call: TRBV27; j_call: TRBJ2-3; cdr3_nt: TGTGCCAGCAAATTCCTGTATACGCAGTATTTT; cdr3_aa: CASKFLYTQYF
d_call: TRBD2; clone_size: few; v_call: TRBV20-1; j_call: TRBJ2-1; cdr3_nt: TGCAGTGCTAGAGGACATACTAGCGGGAGGTCGAATGAGCAGTTCTTC; cdr3_aa: CSARGHTSGRSNEQFF
d_call: NA; clone_size: NA; v_call: TRBV12-3/TRBV12-4; j_call: TRBJ2-6; cdr3_nt: TGTGCCAGCAGCCTTGGTCCTGGGGCCAACGTCCTGACTTTC; cdr3_aa: CASSLGPGANVLTF
d_call: TRBD1; clone_size: NA; v_call: TRBV6-5; j_call: TRBJ1-6; cdr3_nt: TGTGCCAGCAGGCTTGAGACAGGGGGTTCACCCCTCCACTTT; cdr3_aa: CASRLETGGSPLHF
d_call: NA; clone_size: few; v_call: TRBV3-1; j_call: TRBJ1-1; cdr3_nt: TGTGCCAGCAGCCAACTGGGCACTGAAGCTTTCTTT; cdr3_aa: CASSQLGTEAFF
d_call: NA; clone_size: few; v_call: TRBV28; j_call: TRBJ2-1; cdr3_nt: TGTGCCAGCAGTAAGGACAATGAGCAGTTCTTC; cdr3_aa: CASSKDNEQFF
d_call: NA; clone_size: NA; v_call: TRBV19; j_call: TRBJ1-5; cdr3_nt: TGTGCCAGTAGCACCCAACGTTATCAGCCCCAGCATTTT; cdr3_aa: CASSTQRYQPQHF
d_call: TRBD1; clone_size: NA; v_call: TRBV20-1; j_call: TRBJ2-2; cdr3_nt: TGCAGTGCTAGAGACCAGGGGGCTATCACCGGGGAGCTGTTTTTT; cdr3_aa: CSARDQGAITGELFF
d_call: NA; clone_size: few; v_call: TRBV4-2; j_call: TRBJ1-6; cdr3_nt: TGTGCCAGCAGCCAAGATAATACGTTGTTTTCACCCCTCCACTTT; cdr3_aa: CASSQDNTLFSPLHF
d_call: NA; clone_size: many; v_call: TRBV28; j_call: TRBJ2-1; cdr3_nt: TGTGCCAGCAGTACCCGCCGATATGAGCAGTTCTTC; cdr3_aa: CASSTRRYEQFF
d_call: TRBD1; clone_size: NA; v_call: TRBV6-6; j_call: TRBJ1-5; cdr3_nt: TGTGCCAGCAGTTACTCGAAGGGGGCTCAGCCCCAGCATTTT; cdr3_aa: CASSYSKGAQPQHF
d_call: TRBD1; clone_size: NA; v_call: TRBV19; j_call: TRBJ2-7; cdr3_nt: TGTGCCAGTAGTCCCGCCGGGACAGGGAATGGAGAGCAGTACTTC; cdr3_aa: CASSPAGTGNGEQYF
d_call: TRBD2; clone_size: NA; v_call: TRBV12-3/TRBV12-4; j_call: TRBJ2-5; cdr3_nt: TGTGCCAGCAGTTTCTCGGGACTAGCTAGCCAAGAGACCCAGTACTTC; cdr3_aa: CASSFSGLASQETQYF
d_call: NA; clone_size: NA; v_call: TRBV28; j_call: TRBJ2-3; cdr3_nt: TGTGCCAGCACCCCTCCGGATTGGGGGACAGATACGCAGTATTTT; cdr3_aa: CASTPPDWGTDTQYF
d_call: NA; clone_size: NA; v_call: TRBV4-1; j_call: TRBJ2-3; cdr3_nt: TGCGCCAGCAGCCAAGATGGCCAGGGAAGCACAGATACGCAGTATTTT; cdr3_aa: CASSQDGQGSTDTQYF
d_call: NA; clone_size: NA; v_call: TRBV5-1; j_call: TRBJ1-1; cdr3_nt: TGCGCCAGCAGCCTTCGACCGGACACCTACACTGAAGCTTTCTTT; cdr3_aa: CASSLRPDTYTEAFF
d_call: TRBD2; clone_size: NA; v_call: TRBV20-1; j_call: TRBJ2-7; cdr3_nt: TGCAGTGCTAGGGAGCTAGCGGGAGGGCACTACGAGCAGTACTTC; cdr3_aa: CSARELAGGHYEQYF
d_call: TRBD1; clone_size: NA; v_call: TRBV11-2; j_call: TRBJ2-3; cdr3_nt: TGTGCCAGCAGCTTAGATAGGGGACAGGTACTGGGTACGCAGTATTTT; cdr3_aa: CASSLDRGQVLGTQYF
d_call: TRBD1; clone_size: few; v_call: TRBV7-2; j_call: TRBJ2-1; cdr3_nt: TGTGCCAGCAGCCACGGACAGGGTCAATCATACGAGCAGTTCTTC; cdr3_aa: CASSHGQGQSYEQFF
d_call: TRBD2; clone_size: NA; v_call: TRBV28; j_call: TRBJ2-1; cdr3_nt: TGTGCCAGCAGTTTTTCTGCTAGCGGTTACAATGAGCAGTTCTTC; cdr3_aa: CASSFSASGYNEQFF
d_call: NA; clone_size: NA; v_call: TRBV20-1; j_call: TRBJ2-7; cdr3_nt: TGCAGTGCTAGATTGGCCAGCGAGCAGTACTTC; cdr3_aa: CSARLASEQYF
d_call: NA; clone_size: NA; v_call: TRBV6-1; j_call: TRBJ2-2; cdr3_nt: TGTGCCAGCAGCTCGTTTTACCGAGGGACCGGGGAGCTGTTTTTT; cdr3_aa: CASSSFYRGTGELFF
d_call: TRBD1; clone_size: NA; v_call: TRBV6-1; j_call: TRBJ2-7; cdr3_nt: TGTGCCAGCACCAAGAGACAGGGGGGTATCATCCTCGAGCAGTACTTC; cdr3_aa: CASTKRQGGIILEQYF
d_call: NA; clone_size: NA; v_call: TRBV6-1; j_call: TRBJ2-1; cdr3_nt: TGTGCCAGCAGCCGCCAATACAATGAGCAGTTCTTC; cdr3_aa: CASSRQYNEQFF
d_call: NA; clone_size: few; v_call: TRBV7-3; j_call: TRBJ1-1; cdr3_nt: TGTGCCAGCAGCTTAGTCCCAGGGGAAACTTTCTTT; cdr3_aa: CASSLVPGETFF
d_call: TRBD2; clone_size: NA; v_call: TRBV10-3; j_call: TRBJ2-1; cdr3_nt: TGCGGAGCGGGGGGGCCCAATGAGCAGTTCTTC; cdr3_aa: CGAGGPNEQFF
d_call: NA; clone_size: NA; v_call: TRBV15; j_call: TRBJ1-1; cdr3_nt: TGTGCCACCAGCAGAGATCGCGGGACTGAAGCTTTCTTT; cdr3_aa: CATSRDRGTEAFF
d_call: TRBD2; clone_size: NA; v_call: TRBV2; j_call: TRBJ2-1; cdr3_nt: TGTGCCAGCAGTGATGCGCTAGCGGGGGTCAACAATGAGCAGTTCTTC; cdr3_aa: CASSDALAGVNNEQFF
d_call: NA; clone_size: NA; v_call: TRBV6-2/TRBV6-3; j_call: TRBJ2-7; cdr3_nt: TGTGCCAGCAGTTACTCAATGGGGGGCCTGGACGAGCAGTACTTC; cdr3_aa: CASSYSMGGLDEQYF
d_call: NA; clone_size: few; v_call: TRBV20-1; j_call: TRBJ1-5; cdr3_nt: TGCAGTGCTAGGCAGGGTGGAGATCAGCCCCAGCATTTT; cdr3_aa: CSARQGGDQPQHF
d_call: TRBD1; clone_size: NA; v_call: TRBV20-1; j_call: TRBJ1-2; cdr3_nt: TGCAGTGCTAGAGGCGTGACAGGGGACTATGGCTACACCTTC; cdr3_aa: CSARGVTGDYGYTF
d_call: NA; clone_size: many; v_call: TRBV6-1; j_call: TRBJ2-5; cdr3_nt: TGTGCCAGCAGTGAAGGAACTGACCAAGAGACCCAGTACTTC; cdr3_aa: CASSEGTDQETQYF
d_call: NA; clone_size: few; v_call: TRBV7-2; j_call: TRBJ1-2; cdr3_nt: TGTGCCAGCAGCTGGAAGGACGTTTATGGCTACACCTTC; cdr3_aa: CASSWKDVYGYTF
d_call: NA; clone_size: NA; v_call: TRBV6-2/TRBV6-3; j_call: TRBJ2-7; cdr3_nt: TGTGCCAGCAGCACTAGCTTGCCGGGGCACGAGCAGTACTTC; cdr3_aa: CASSTSLPGHEQYF
d_call: NA; clone_size: few; v_call: TRBV6-1; j_call: TRBJ2-7; cdr3_nt: TGTGCCAGCAGTGGCAGGGGTAGCTACGAGCAGTACTTC; cdr3_aa: CASSGRGSYEQYF
d_call: TRBD2; clone_size: few; v_call: TRBV6-2/TRBV6-3; j_call: TRBJ2-3; cdr3_nt: TGTGCCAGCAGCTTACTCGGGACTAGCGGCACAGATACGCAGTATTTT; cdr3_aa: CASSLLGTSGTDTQYF